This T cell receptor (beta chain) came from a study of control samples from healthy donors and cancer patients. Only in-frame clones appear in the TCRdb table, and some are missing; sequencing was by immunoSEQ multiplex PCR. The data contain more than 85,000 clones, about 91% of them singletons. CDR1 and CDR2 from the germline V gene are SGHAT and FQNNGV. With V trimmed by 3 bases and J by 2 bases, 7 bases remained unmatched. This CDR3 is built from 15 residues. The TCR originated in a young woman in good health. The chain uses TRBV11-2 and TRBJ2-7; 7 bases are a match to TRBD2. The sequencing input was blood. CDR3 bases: TGTGCCAGCAGCTTTGGGAGGGATGGGGCCTACGAGCAGTACTTC. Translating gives CASSFGRDGAYEQYF.